Below are 10 T cell receptor beta chains sequenced from a single sample in a study of blood T cell repertoires in COVID-19. Data came from immunoSEQ multiplex PCR; TCRdb stores just in-frame clones and leaves some out. The sample lists over 300,000 clones, 70% to 90% occurring once. Sequencing was performed on peripheral blood. The source is a man between 35 and 55 years old with acute or convalescent COVID-19.

The genes are TRBV19 and TRBJ2-2; 8 nucleotides match TRBD2. The length of the CDR3 is 16 residues. The germline CDR1 and CDR2 sequences are LNHDA and SQIVND (reference sequence). V was pared by 7 bases and J by 3 bases, with 10 bases of the junction left unmatched. The CDR3 reads CASIRSGGGDTGELFF. The CDR3 coding sequence is TGTGCCAGTATAAGGAGCGGGGGAGGGGACACCGGGGAGCTGTTTTTT.

The rearrangement links TRBV11-2 to TRBJ2-2; TRBD2 aligns across 7 bases. The CDR3 length is 15 residues. From germline, CDR1 is SGHAT and CDR2 FQNNGV. Trimming at V came to 1 base and at J to 4 bases, leaving 3 bases not matched to a gene. The CDR3 nucleotides are TGTGCCAGCAGCTTAGGGACTAGTTCCACCGGGGAGCTGTTTTTT. As protein: CASSLGTSSTGELFF.

The chain couples TRBV6-5 to TRBJ2-1; 8 bases are shared with TRBD2. The germline gives CDR1 MNHEY, CDR2 SVGAGI. Germline trimming cut 6 bases from V and 8 bases from J; bases unmatched to any gene: 9. This CDR3 has 14 amino acids. In DNA, the CDR3 is TGTGCCAGCAGGGGAAGCAGCGGGAGTGATGAGCAGTTCTTC. Encoded protein: CASRGSSGSDEQFF.

CDR3 sequence reads: CASSQAADTQYF. The DNA for the CDR3 is TGTGCCAGCAGCCAAGCGGCAGATACGCAGTATTTT. V gene TRBV3-1 (or the pseudogene TRBV3-2) combines with J gene TRBJ2-3, with no clear D. V lost 1 base and J lost 4, with 3 bases in between. This CDR3 contains 12 residues. Germline V CDR1 and CDR2: LGHDT, YNNKEL (reference sequence).

To note about this clone: The sample holds other DNA sequences that translate to the same CDR3. The V and J genes are TRBV6-5 and TRBJ2-7; 13 bases map to TRBD2. CDR1 and CDR2 (germline): MNHEY, SVGAGI. With V trimmed by 6 bases and J by 4 bases, 3 bases remained unmatched. CDR3 length: 14 amino acids. The CDR3 spells CASSRTSGSYEQYF. For the CDR3, the DNA is TGTGCCAGCAGCAGGACTAGCGGGAGTTACGAGCAGTACTTC.

The chain carries TRBV4-1 and TRBJ1-3; no definite D call. The V gene lost 1 base and the J gene lost 3 bases, with 10 bases spanning the gap. This CDR3 is built from 15 residues. Germline V gene lookup returns CDR1 MGHRA and CDR2 YSYEKL. CDR3 sequence (DNA): TGCGCCAGCAGCCAAGTGGTGGCGGGTGGAAACACCATATATTTT. Translation: CASSQVVAGGNTIYF.

This sequence joins TRBV14 and TRBJ2-1; D gene uncertain. The germline CDR1 and CDR2 sequences are SGHDN and FVKESK. V gave up 3 bases and J gave up 2 bases, with 11 bases separating them. The CDR3 contains 15 residues. CDR3 DNA: TGTGCCAGCAGCCATCTTAGATCCACCTACAATGAGCAGTTCTTC. Protein: CASSHLRSTYNEQFF. Drawing the rest from reference TRBV14 and TRBJ2-1, the complete variable domain is EAGVTQFPSHSVIEKGQTVTLRCDPISGHDNLYWYRRVMGKEIKFLLHFVKESKQDESGMPNNRFLAERTGGTYSTLKVQPAELEDSGVYFCASSHLRSTYNEQFFGPGTRLTVL.

This chain connects TRBV6-5 to TRBJ1-1, with TRBD1 matching 10 bases. The CDR3 length is 12 residues. CDR1 MNHEY and CDR2 SVGAGI come from the germline V gene. The V and J ends lost 10 bases and 5 bases, in that order; junction bases with no gene match: 4. CDR3 in DNA: TGTGCCACCCGACAGGGGGCTACTGAAGCTTTCTTT. Translating gives CATRQGATEAFF.

CDR3: CATSRDRGRETFF. In DNA, the CDR3 is TGTGCCACCAGCAGAGATAGGGGGAGGGAGACTTTCTTT. The rearrangement joins TRBV15 to TRBJ1-1; weak D call: TRBD1 (6 bases). Deletions cut 0 bases from V and 12 bases from J, with 14 bases between. Germline V gene lookup returns CDR1 LNHNV and CDR2 YYDKDF (reference sequence). CDR3 length: 13 amino acids. The full variable domain, in which reference TRBV15 and TRBJ1-1 provide the parts outside the CDR3, is DAMVIQNPRYQVTQFGKPVTLSCSQTLNHNVMYWYQQKSSQAPKLLFHYYDKDFNNEADTPDNFQSRRPNTSFCFLDIRSPGLGDTAMYLCATSRDRGRETFFGQGTRLTVV.

The V and J genes are TRBV24-1 and TRBJ2-2; 8 nucleotides agree with TRBD2. This CDR3 spans 17 amino acids. Losses at the gene ends were 1 base for V and 10 bases for J; bases not matched to a gene: 13. Per germline, CDR1 KGHDR and CDR2 SFDVKD. The CDR3 DNA sequence: TGTGCCACCAGTGATTTAGGTCTTGCGGGGGGTTCCGAGGAGCTGTTTTTT. It translates to CATSDLGLAGGSEELFF.